The next 31 T cell receptor beta chains were all read from a single sample in a study of blood T cell repertoires in COVID-19. TCRdb's copy holds only in-frame clones and misses some; the assay was immunoSEQ multiplex PCR. The data contain approximately 70,000 clones, 75% to 95% of them singletons. What was sequenced was peripheral blood. The source is a human donor with active COVID-19. The donor label of this sample is uncertain.

In its sample, this clone was seen once. V is TRBV2 and J is TRBJ2-5; 12 bases are a match to TRBD2. The CDR3 loop spans 14 amino acids. The V gene's germline CDR1 is SNHLY and CDR2 FYNNEI. V trimming: 10 bases; J trimming: 7 bases; junction bases outside the gene matches: 10. In DNA form, the CDR3 reads TGTGCCACTCGGACTAGCGGGGCGGGCGGGACCCAGTACTTC. It encodes CATRTSGAGGTQYF.

This chain links TRBV10-3 with TRBJ2-5, with 9 bases lining up with TRBD2. Germline V gene data show CDR1 as ENHRY and CDR2 as SYGVKD. Trimming at V came to 7 bases and at J to 5 bases, leaving 5 bases not matched to a gene. The CDR3 is made up of 13 amino acids. CDR3 in amino acids: CAITAGGLETQYF. CDR3 nucleotides: TGTGCCATCACCGCGGGAGGGTTGGAGACCCAGTACTTC.

This clone turned up a few times. The J gene is TRBJ1-6, the V gene TRBV4-3, with TRBD1 identical over 9 bases. The V gene end was trimmed by 3 bases and the J gene end by 8 bases; junction bases not matched to a gene: 8. The length of the CDR3 is 16 residues. Germline lookup yields CDR1 LGHNA and CDR2 YSLEER. The CDR3: CASSHVTGTGYSPLHF. Written as DNA, the CDR3 is TGCGCCAGCAGCCATGTTACCGGGACAGGGTATTCACCCCTCCACTTT.

This clone has a single count. This chain uses TRBV29-1 with TRBJ1-4; 10 positions match TRBD1. The CDR3 length is 18 residues. After removal of 7 bases from V and 0 bases from J, the junction contained 14 bases not matched to a gene. Germline loops: CDR1 SQVTM, CDR2 ANQGSEA. The CDR3 region is CSARQGAGTAATNEKLFF. CDR3 sequence (DNA): TGCAGCGCCCGACAGGGGGCGGGGACAGCGGCAACTAATGAAAAACTGTTTTTT.

The chain couples TRBV7-3 to TRBJ2-1, with D perhaps TRBD2 (6 bases). The CDR3 extends over 14 amino acids. The ends were cut back, 2 bases at V and 4 bases at J, with 9 bases in the middle. Per the germline V gene, CDR1 is SGHTA and CDR2 is FQGTGA. DNA of the CDR3: TGTGCCAGCAGCTTAGTCGGGGGATACAATGAGCAGTTCTTC. It translates to CASSLVGGYNEQFF.

The genes are TRBV7-6 and TRBJ1-1; TRBD1 agrees at 7 bases. V lost 4 bases to trimming and J lost 1 base; unmatched junction nucleotides: 6. This CDR3 contains 15 residues. Germline V lookup: CDR1 SGHVS, CDR2 FNYEAQ. CDR3 amino acids: CASSSRTGPNTEAFF. CDR3 nucleotide sequence: TGTGCCAGCAGCTCGCGGACAGGCCCGAACACTGAAGCTTTCTTT.

This chain uses TRBV7-2 with TRBJ2-2; 7 nucleotides align to TRBD2. Germline V CDR1 and CDR2: SGHTA, FQGNSA. This CDR3 comprises 15 residues. Germline trimming cut 4 bases from V and 5 bases from J; bases unmatched to any gene: 7. CDR3 sequence reads: CASSSRSGITGELFF. The CDR3 DNA follows: TGTGCCAGCAGCTCTAGGAGCGGGATAACCGGGGAGCTGTTTTTT.

The chain carries TRBV18 and TRBJ1-1, with D possibly being TRBD1 (6 bases). V shed 8 bases and J shed 1 base, with 11 bases lying between them. Germline V gene lookup returns CDR1 KGHSH and CDR2 LQKENI. The CDR3 is 13 residues long. The CDR3, as DNA: TGTGCCAGCCGAGGACAGTCGAACACTGAAGCTTTCTTT. It translates to CASRGQSNTEAFF.

The V call is TRBV7-2, the J call TRBJ2-2; 9 nucleotides match TRBD1. The germline V gene has CDR1 SGHTA and CDR2 FQGNSA. The CDR3 runs to 16 residues. V was clipped by 4 bases and J by 4 bases; unmatched bases: 7. The chain's CDR3 is CASSSTGTGITGELFF. CDR3 bases: TGTGCCAGCAGCTCTACCGGGACAGGGATCACCGGGGAGCTGTTTTTT.

The rearrangement links TRBV27 to TRBJ2-3, with 12 bases matching TRBD2. Germline V gene data show CDR1 as MNHEY and CDR2 as SMNVEV (reference sequence). This CDR3 contains 18 residues. Trimming at V came to 5 bases and at J to 4 bases, leaving 13 bases not matched to a gene. CDR3 amino acids: CASSPKLRLAGEADTQYF. In DNA, the CDR3 is TGTGCCAGCAGTCCCAAACTCCGACTAGCGGGAGAAGCAGATACGCAGTATTTT.

V gene TRBV11-1 combines with J gene TRBJ2-7; possible D gene TRBD2, 5 bases. Germline V lookup: CDR1 SGHAT, CDR2 FQDESV (reference sequence). V lost 6 bases to trimming and J lost 2 bases, with 14 bases between them. The CDR3 has 14 residues. The CDR3 nucleotides are TGTGCCAGCAGAGGTCGAGGGAGACCCTACGAGCAGTACTTC. It yields the protein CASRGRGRPYEQYF.

The chain is built from TRBV12-3 or TRBV12-4 and TRBJ2-1; TRBD2 might be the D (5 bases). The V gene lost 3 bases and the J gene lost 10 bases, with 13 bases spanning the gap. CDR3 length: 13 amino acids. The CDR3 spells CASSLSRVVEQFF. Here the CDR3 DNA reads TGTGCCAGCAGTTTGTCGAGGGTTGTCGAGCAGTTCTTC.

V usage is TRBV28 and J usage is TRBJ2-7; possibly TRBD2 for D (5 bases). V was clipped by 11 bases and J by 2 bases, with 16 bases between them. CDR1 is MDHEN, CDR2 SYDVKM, per germline. The CDR3 totals 13 residues. In DNA form, the CDR3 reads TGTGCCGTACTAGATTTGGGGACCTACGAGCAGTACTTC. As protein: CAVLDLGTYEQYF.

The V call is TRBV7-2, the J call TRBJ2-1; TRBD2 aligns across 11 bases. The germline V gene has CDR1 SGHTA and CDR2 FQGNSA. V was clipped by 5 bases and J by 5 bases; unmatched bases: 8. The CDR3 is made up of 16 amino acids. CDR3 region: CASSLAGTSGHNEQFF. For the CDR3, the DNA is TGTGCCAGCAGCCTCGCCGGGACTAGCGGCCACAATGAGCAGTTCTTC.

This clone was recorded a few times. This chain links TRBV7-2 with TRBJ1-6; 10 nucleotides align to TRBD1. J lost 13 bases, V lost 6 bases, and 6 bases had no gene match. The germline V gene has CDR1 SGHTA and CDR2 FQGNSA. The CDR3 has 13 amino acids. CDR3 amino acids: CASRTGGPGPLHF. CDR3 DNA: TGTGCCAGCAGGACAGGGGGCCCGGGTCCCCTCCACTTT.

The J gene is TRBJ2-7, the V gene TRBV3-1 (or the pseudogene TRBV3-2); 11 nucleotides align to TRBD1. Losses at the gene ends were 4 bases for V and 3 bases for J; bases not matched to a gene: 11. Germline CDR1 reads LGHDT; CDR2 reads YNNKEL (reference sequence). The CDR3 is made up of 17 amino acids. CDR3 DNA: TGTGCCAGCAGCCGATCCGGACAGGGGGCAAAGTACTACGAGCAGTACTTC. This encodes CASSRSGQGAKYYEQYF.

This chain links TRBV7-9 with TRBJ2-5; weak D call: TRBD1 (6 bases). The CDR3 totals 14 residues. Germline CDR1 and CDR2: SEHNR and FQNEAQ (reference sequence). Trimming removed 5 bases from V and 0 bases from J, with 10 bases in between. CDR3 nucleotide sequence: TGTGCCAGCAGCCAAGACAGGTACCAAGAGACCCAGTACTTC. Its protein product is CASSQDRYQETQYF.

The chain couples TRBV6-2 or TRBV6-3 to TRBJ2-5, with D maybe TRBD1 (7 bases). CDR3 length: 16 amino acids. The V end was cut by 2 bases, the J end by 4 bases, with 17 bases between. CDR1 MNHEY and CDR2 SVGEGT come from the germline V gene. The CDR3 coding sequence is TGTGCCAGCAGTTACGGCTTCCGACAGGGAGGAGAGACCCAGTACTTC. This translates into CASSYGFRQGGETQYF.

The J gene is TRBJ2-3, the V gene TRBV4-1; the D gene is possibly TRBD1 (6 bases). The CDR3 totals 15 residues. From germline, CDR1 is MGHRA and CDR2 YSYEKL. Trimming took off 1 base at V and 5 bases at J, with 13 bases between the two ends. For the CDR3, the DNA is TGCGCCAGCAGCCAAGGCAGGGGAGAGGTAGATACGCAGTATTTT. Translation: CASSQGRGEVDTQYF.

In this sample, this clone is large. The CDR3 coding sequence is TGCAGCGTGGTAGCGGGAGGGATGCGTGCGCAGTACTTC. Translating it yields CSVVAGGMRAQYF. The J gene is TRBJ2-7, the V gene TRBV29-1; 11 bases are a match to TRBD2. Germline assignment: CDR1 SQVTM and CDR2 ANQGSEA. The CDR3 is made up of 13 amino acids. V lost 6 bases and J lost 9; bases outside the gene matches: 10.

J is TRBJ2-1 and V is TRBV3-1 (or the pseudogene TRBV3-2); the match to TRBD2 covers 9 bases. Germline V gives CDR1 LGHDT, CDR2 YNNKEL (reference sequence). This CDR3 contains 21 residues. V gave up 1 base and J gave up 0 bases; unmatched junction bases: 16. The CDR3 sequence: CASSQGSVGLAGRHSYNEQFF. The CDR3 region has the DNA TGTGCCAGCAGCCAAGGCTCTGTGGGTCTAGCGGGACGCCACTCCTACAATGAGCAGTTCTTC.

The sample holds a few counts of this clone. The chain combines TRBV9 with TRBJ2-3; 7 nucleotides match TRBD2. The CDR3 runs to 16 residues. Germline V gene lookup returns CDR1 SGDLS and CDR2 YYNGEE. V was pared by 2 bases and J by 2 bases, with 8 bases of the junction left unmatched. DNA of the CDR3: TGTGCCAGCAGCGTCACCTCTAGCGGACTCACAGATACGCAGTATTTT. Translating it yields CASSVTSSGLTDTQYF.

This clone was detected only once. This chain joins TRBV28 and TRBJ2-7; 13 bases are a match to TRBD2. Germline CDR1 is MDHEN and CDR2 is SYDVKM. The CDR3 has 16 residues. With 5 bases clipped from V and 2 bases from J, the junction kept 6 bases outside the gene matches. The CDR3 here is CASSALGTSGTYEQYF. The CDR3, as DNA: TGTGCCAGCAGTGCCCTCGGGACTAGCGGGACCTACGAGCAGTACTTC.

This clone was seen more than once but under ten times. The gene calls are TRBV1 and TRBJ2-1; the table gives TRBD1 as D, unverified against the DNA. TRBV1 has pseudogene status. The CDR3 loop spans 17 amino acids. The DNA for the CDR3 is TGCACCAGCAGCCAACCTGCCGACAGGGGCTGCTACAATGAGCAGTTCTTC. Amino acids: CTSSQPADRGCYNEQFF.

This rearrangement joins TRBV5-4 to TRBJ1-2; 9 bases align to TRBD1. The CDR3 is 17 residues long. The germline V gene has CDR1 SGHNT and CDR2 YYREEE (reference sequence). Losses at the gene ends were 4 bases for V and 7 bases for J; bases not matched to a gene: 17. The CDR3 DNA reads TGTGCCAGCAGCCCTACAGGGGGCGCAACCGATGGTCGTGGCTACACCTTC. Translated: CASSPTGGATDGRGYTF.

Of note for this clone: Other DNA sequences in this specimen translate into the identical CDR3. V and J are TRBV18 and TRBJ2-5; D unclear. The CDR3 length is 11 residues. Trimming took off 5 bases at V and 5 bases at J, with 6 bases between the two ends. Germline values: CDR1 KGHSH, CDR2 LQKENI. The CDR3 nucleotides read TGTGCCAGCTCATCCCAGGAGACCCAGTACTTC. Translation gives CASSSQETQYF.

J is TRBJ2-2 and V is TRBV4-3; a possible D gene is TRBD1 (7 bases). Trimming left V 0 bases short and J 5 bases short, with 16 bases between. The CDR3 runs 17 residues. From germline, CDR1 is LGHNA and CDR2 YSLEER. The CDR3 region is CASSQEVRGVGTGELFF. In DNA form, the CDR3 reads TGCGCCAGCAGCCAAGAGGTCAGGGGGGTTGGGACCGGGGAGCTGTTTTTT.

The chain combines TRBV28 with TRBJ2-5; D unresolved. CDR1 is MDHEN and CDR2 is SYDVKM in the germline V gene. The germline V and J ends were trimmed by 6 bases and 4 bases, with 18 bases remaining between them. The CDR3 is 15 residues long. The DNA of the CDR3 is TGTGCCAGCAGGCCCCTCGGTGGTGATCGAGAGACCCAGTACTTC. Amino acids: CASRPLGGDRETQYF.

In its sample, this clone was seen once. The V gene is TRBV6-5, the J gene TRBJ1-1, with D possibly TRBD1 on 5 matching bases. CDR1 is MNHEY, CDR2 SVGAGI, per germline. Trimming removed 6 bases from V and 0 bases from J, with 8 bases in between. The CDR3 has 13 amino acids. CDR3 in amino acids: CASRLQVNTEAFF. The CDR3 nucleotides read TGTGCCAGCAGGCTACAGGTGAACACTGAAGCTTTCTTT.

The gene calls are TRBV7-9 and TRBJ1-1; 7 bases align to TRBD1. Germline CDR1 is SEHNR and CDR2 is FQNEAQ (reference sequence). This CDR3 region has 15 residues. Trimming at V came to 1 base and at J to 4 bases, leaving 6 bases not matched to a gene. CDR3 in amino acids: CASSLDSQGFTEAFF. For the CDR3, the DNA is TGTGCCAGCAGCTTAGATTCACAGGGGTTCACTGAAGCTTTCTTT.

The chain employs TRBV5-1 and TRBJ2-5; 10 nucleotides match TRBD2. This CDR3 region has 17 residues. V shed 4 bases, J shed 5 bases, and the junction held 14 bases outside the gene matches. From germline, CDR1 is SGHRS and CDR2 YFSETQ. CDR3 sequence reads: CASSTGGLAGVLETQYF. DNA for the CDR3: TGCGCCAGCAGCACTGGAGGGCTAGCGGGAGTCCTGGAGACCCAGTACTTC.